These T cell receptor beta chains were read from a single sample in a study of blood T cell repertoires in COVID-19. Generated by immunoSEQ multiplex PCR, the TCRdb table keeps only in-frame clones and is missing some. In the table there are about 140,000 clones, around nine tenths of which are singletons. Sequencing was performed on peripheral blood. The receptor set was obtained from a human donor in a cohort sampled during active COVID-19. Each CDR3 is given with its conserved first and last residue. A D gene is named only where the DNA matches it firmly. The size of a clone is reported for some rows only, either as once, few or many, or as a class for expanded clones.

j_gene: TRBJ1-6
d_gene: NA
abundance: NA
v_gene: TRBV11-1
CDR3aa: CASSLQGSRANSPLHF
CDR3nt: TGTGCCAGCAGCTTACAAGGTAGCAGGGCTAATTCACCCCTCCACTTT

j_gene: TRBJ2-7
d_gene: TRBD2
abundance: NA
v_gene: TRBV9
CDR3aa: CASSLGTSGYEQYF
CDR3nt: TGTGCCAGCAGCCTCGGGACTAGCGGCTACGAGCAGTACTTC

j_gene: TRBJ2-7
d_gene: TRBD2
abundance: NA
v_gene: TRBV28
CDR3aa: CASTPRTSGNYEQYF
CDR3nt: TGTGCCAGCACCCCAAGGACTAGCGGGAACTACGAGCAGTACTTC

j_gene: TRBJ1-6
d_gene: NA
abundance: NA
v_gene: TRBV7-9
CDR3aa: CASSRGGNSYNSPLHF
CDR3nt: TGTGCCAGCAGCCGAGGGGGAAACTCCTATAATTCACCCCTCCACTTT

j_gene: TRBJ2-7
d_gene: TRBD2
abundance: NA
v_gene: TRBV11-2
CDR3aa: CASRLAGVREQYF
CDR3nt: TGTGCCAGCAGACTAGCGGGAGTGCGGGAGCAGTACTTC

j_gene: TRBJ2-5
d_gene: NA
abundance: NA
v_gene: TRBV6-6
CDR3aa: CASSGTDASPGTQYF
CDR3nt: TGTGCCAGCAGCGGCACCGACGCATCGCCAGGGACCCAGTACTTC

j_gene: TRBJ2-7
d_gene: TRBD1
abundance: few
v_gene: TRBV11-2
CDR3aa: CASSIGQGGLVPEQYF
CDR3nt: TGTGCCAGCAGCATAGGACAGGGTGGGTTGGTACCCGAGCAGTACTTC

j_gene: TRBJ1-6
d_gene: TRBD1
abundance: NA
v_gene: TRBV3-1/TRBV3-2
CDR3aa: CASSQTGTGTNSPLHF
CDR3nt: TGTGCCAGCAGCCAAACCGGGACAGGGACAAATTCACCCCTCCACTTT

j_gene: TRBJ2-5
d_gene: NA
abundance: NA
v_gene: TRBV9
CDR3aa: CASSVGGGETQYF
CDR3nt: TGTGCCAGCAGCGTAGGTGGAGGAGAGACCCAGTACTTC

j_gene: TRBJ2-1
d_gene: TRBD1
abundance: once
v_gene: TRBV27
CDR3aa: CASSFITGGFHEQFF
CDR3nt: TGTGCCAGCAGTTTTATAACAGGGGGCTTCCATGAGCAGTTCTTC

j_gene: TRBJ2-7
d_gene: TRBD1
abundance: few
v_gene: TRBV19
CDR3aa: CASGDRGSHEQYF
CDR3nt: TGTGCCAGTGGGGACAGGGGATCCCACGAGCAGTACTTC

j_gene: TRBJ1-2
d_gene: TRBD1
abundance: NA
v_gene: TRBV4-1
CDR3aa: CASSQVDRASMGYTF
CDR3nt: TGCGCCAGCAGCCAAGTTGACAGGGCTTCTATGGGCTACACCTTC

j_gene: TRBJ1-4
d_gene: NA
abundance: NA
v_gene: TRBV27
CDR3aa: CASSLREATNEKLFF
CDR3nt: TGTGCCAGCAGTTTAAGGGAGGCAACTAATGAAAAACTGTTTTTT

j_gene: TRBJ1-1
d_gene: NA
abundance: once
v_gene: TRBV4-1
CDR3aa: CASSQGVGGDTEAFF
CDR3nt: TGCGCCAGCAGCCAAGGCGTCGGGGGGGACACTGAAGCTTTCTTT

j_gene: TRBJ1-1
d_gene: NA
abundance: NA
v_gene: TRBV7-3
CDR3aa: CASSPGLQSTEAFF
CDR3nt: TGTGCCAGCAGCCCGGGACTGCAAAGCACTGAAGCTTTCTTT

j_gene: TRBJ2-5
d_gene: TRBD1
abundance: NA
v_gene: TRBV6-6
CDR3aa: CASTRSWGQGNQETQYF
CDR3nt: TGTGCCAGCACTCGCTCATGGGGACAGGGGAACCAAGAGACCCAGTACTTC

j_gene: TRBJ1-4
d_gene: NA
abundance: NA
v_gene: TRBV27
CDR3aa: CASSSGTSINEKLFF
CDR3nt: TGTGCCAGCAGTTCCGGGACAAGCATTAATGAAAAACTGTTTTTT

j_gene: TRBJ2-1
d_gene: NA
abundance: NA
v_gene: TRBV14
CDR3aa: CASSERDSYNEQFF
CDR3nt: TGTGCCAGCAGCGAACGGGACTCCTACAATGAGCAGTTCTTC

j_gene: TRBJ2-7
d_gene: NA
abundance: NA
v_gene: TRBV11-3
CDR3aa: CASSKDRAHIYEQYF
CDR3nt: TGTGCCAGCAGCAAGGACAGAGCGCATATTTACGAGCAGTACTTC

j_gene: TRBJ1-1
d_gene: TRBD1
abundance: NA
v_gene: TRBV4-1
CDR3aa: CASSQATGEPEAFF
CDR3nt: TGCGCCAGCAGCCAAGCCACAGGGGAACCTGAAGCTTTCTTT

j_gene: TRBJ2-6
d_gene: TRBD1
abundance: NA
v_gene: TRBV28
CDR3aa: CASETGSGANVLTF
CDR3nt: TGTGCCAGCGAGACAGGGTCGGGGGCCAACGTCCTGACTTTC

j_gene: TRBJ1-2
d_gene: NA
abundance: NA
v_gene: TRBV28
CDR3aa: CASSLTGSLTNYGYTF
CDR3nt: TGTGCCAGCAGTTTAACAGGCAGCCTAACTAACTATGGCTACACCTTC

j_gene: TRBJ2-1
d_gene: NA
abundance: NA
v_gene: TRBV7-9
CDR3aa: CASSRQGSEFF
CDR3nt: TGTGCCAGCAGTCGCCAGGGGTCTGAGTTCTTC

j_gene: TRBJ1-4
d_gene: TRBD1
abundance: NA
v_gene: TRBV5-1
CDR3aa: CASSLDNRGERLFF
CDR3nt: TGCGCCAGCAGCCTGGATAACAGGGGGGAACGACTGTTTTTT

j_gene: TRBJ2-3
d_gene: TRBD2
abundance: NA
v_gene: TRBV7-6
CDR3aa: CASSLLGSGRGTDTQYF
CDR3nt: TGTGCCAGCAGCTTACTCGGATCCGGGAGGGGCACAGATACGCAGTATTTT

j_gene: TRBJ2-3
d_gene: NA
abundance: NA
v_gene: TRBV11-3
CDR3aa: CASSRVGGVTDTQYF
CDR3nt: TGTGCCAGCAGCCGCGTGGGCGGGGTAACAGATACGCAGTATTTT

j_gene: TRBJ1-6
d_gene: NA
abundance: NA
v_gene: TRBV28
CDR3aa: CASSLGEGRYNSPLHF
CDR3nt: TGTGCCAGCAGTTTAGGGGAGGGGCGGTATAATTCACCCCTCCACTTT

j_gene: TRBJ2-3
d_gene: NA
abundance: NA
v_gene: TRBV7-2
CDR3aa: CASTVGTGHTDTQYF
CDR3nt: TGTGCCAGCACCGTGGGGACTGGCCACACAGATACGCAGTATTTT

j_gene: TRBJ1-6
d_gene: TRBD1
abundance: NA
v_gene: TRBV6-6
CDR3aa: CASHHDRANSPLHF
CDR3nt: TGTGCCAGCCACCATGACAGGGCGAATTCACCCCTCCACTTT

j_gene: TRBJ2-7
d_gene: TRBD2
abundance: few
v_gene: TRBV7-9
CDR3aa: CASSGGGSGSSYEQYF
CDR3nt: TGTGCCAGCAGCGGCGGGGGGAGCGGGAGCTCCTACGAGCAGTACTTC

j_gene: TRBJ1-4
d_gene: TRBD1
abundance: NA
v_gene: TRBV30
CDR3aa: CAWGPKGQGATEKLFF
CDR3nt: TGTGCCTGGGGGCCCAAGGGACAGGGGGCAACGGAAAAACTGTTTTTT

j_gene: TRBJ2-5
d_gene: NA
abundance: NA
v_gene: TRBV5-1
CDR3aa: CASSLVPPGAETQYF
CDR3nt: TGCGCCAGCAGCTTGGTCCCTCCAGGGGCCGAGACCCAGTACTTC

j_gene: TRBJ1-1
d_gene: NA
abundance: once
v_gene: TRBV10-3
CDR3aa: CAISESWQGFTEAFF
CDR3nt: TGTGCCATCAGTGAGTCATGGCAGGGTTTCACTGAAGCTTTCTTT

j_gene: TRBJ2-2
d_gene: NA
abundance: NA
v_gene: TRBV7-9
CDR3aa: CASSVGDTGELFF
CDR3nt: TGTGCCAGCAGCGTCGGAGACACCGGGGAGCTGTTTTTT

j_gene: TRBJ2-3
d_gene: NA
abundance: NA
v_gene: TRBV11-3
CDR3aa: CASSSIQADTQYF
CDR3nt: TGTGCCAGCAGCTCTATACAAGCGGATACGCAGTATTTT

j_gene: TRBJ2-5
d_gene: NA
abundance: many
v_gene: TRBV29-1
CDR3aa: CSVDSGFQETQYF
CDR3nt: TGCAGCGTTGATTCAGGCTTCCAAGAGACCCAGTACTTC

j_gene: TRBJ1-6
d_gene: NA
abundance: NA
v_gene: TRBV5-1
CDR3aa: CASSLAPGRVYSPLHF
CDR3nt: TGCGCCAGCAGCTTGGCCCCAGGGAGGGTTTATTCACCCCTCCACTTT

j_gene: TRBJ2-1
d_gene: TRBD1
abundance: NA
v_gene: TRBV24-1
CDR3aa: CATSRGGIDKQFF
CDR3nt: TGTGCCACCAGCCGAGGGGGCATCGACAAGCAGTTCTTC

j_gene: TRBJ2-1
d_gene: NA
abundance: NA
v_gene: TRBV10-3
CDR3aa: CATGPGNNEQFF
CDR3nt: TGTGCCACCGGACCCGGGAACAATGAGCAGTTCTTC

j_gene: TRBJ2-3
d_gene: NA
abundance: NA
v_gene: TRBV4-2
CDR3aa: CASSQVLTTTDTQYF
CDR3nt: TGTGCCAGCAGCCAAGTACTAACAACCACAGATACGCAGTATTTT

j_gene: TRBJ2-7
d_gene: NA
abundance: NA
v_gene: TRBV28
CDR3aa: CASSFLALLPSYEQYF
CDR3nt: TGTGCCAGCAGTTTCCTGGCCCTTCTCCCCTCCTACGAGCAGTACTTC

j_gene: TRBJ1-2
d_gene: NA
abundance: NA
v_gene: TRBV5-6
CDR3aa: CASSPPGGGFGYTF
CDR3nt: TGTGCCAGCAGCCCTCCTGGGGGAGGCTTTGGCTACACCTTC

j_gene: TRBJ2-4
d_gene: TRBD1
abundance: once
v_gene: TRBV28
CDR3aa: CASSPGGRPADIQYF
CDR3nt: TGTGCCAGCAGTCCAGGGGGACGCCCGGCTGACATTCAGTACTTC

j_gene: TRBJ1-2
d_gene: TRBD1
abundance: NA
v_gene: TRBV5-1
CDR3aa: CASSRGQGNYGYTF
CDR3nt: TGCGCCAGCAGCCGAGGACAGGGGAACTATGGCTACACCTTC

j_gene: TRBJ1-2
d_gene: NA
abundance: NA
v_gene: TRBV30
CDR3aa: CAWRLAFGYTF
CDR3nt: TGTGCCTGGAGGCTAGCCTTTGGCTACACCTTC

j_gene: TRBJ2-3
d_gene: TRBD1
abundance: NA
v_gene: TRBV28
CDR3aa: CASTRDRDADTQYF
CDR3nt: TGTGCCAGCACCCGGGACAGGGATGCAGATACGCAGTATTTT

j_gene: TRBJ1-1
d_gene: NA
abundance: few
v_gene: TRBV7-2
CDR3aa: CASSFTPSVMYTEAFF
CDR3nt: TGTGCCAGCAGCTTCACCCCCAGCGTCATGTACACTGAAGCTTTCTTT

j_gene: TRBJ2-3
d_gene: TRBD2
abundance: NA
v_gene: TRBV5-1
CDR3aa: CASSFGLAGGNTDTQYF
CDR3nt: TGCGCCAGCAGCTTTGGACTAGCGGGGGGGAACACAGATACGCAGTATTTT

j_gene: TRBJ1-2
d_gene: NA
abundance: NA
v_gene: TRBV25-1
CDR3aa: CASSERRGYGYTF
CDR3nt: TGTGCCAGCAGTGAACGGCGGGGCTATGGCTACACCTTC

j_gene: TRBJ1-4
d_gene: TRBD1
abundance: once
v_gene: TRBV11-2
CDR3aa: CASSSGTGSNEKLFF
CDR3nt: TGTGCCAGCAGCTCAGGGACAGGCAGTAATGAAAAACTGTTTTTT

j_gene: TRBJ1-2
d_gene: TRBD1
abundance: NA
v_gene: TRBV7-9
CDR3aa: CASSRGQGSYGYTF
CDR3nt: TGTGCCAGCAGCAGGGGACAGGGTAGCTATGGCTACACCTTC

j_gene: TRBJ2-5
d_gene: TRBD1
abundance: NA
v_gene: TRBV7-3
CDR3aa: CASSWGQGETQYF
CDR3nt: TGTGCCAGCAGCTGGGGACAGGGAGAGACCCAGTACTTC

j_gene: TRBJ2-5
d_gene: TRBD1
abundance: NA
v_gene: TRBV11-2
CDR3aa: CASSLGTGLEETQYF
CDR3nt: TGTGCCAGCAGCCTCGGGACAGGGTTGGAAGAGACCCAGTACTTC

j_gene: TRBJ1-2
d_gene: NA
abundance: NA
v_gene: TRBV21-1
CDR3aa: CASSNRDRQNYGYTF
CDR3nt: TGTGCCAGCAGCAATAGGGACAGACAGAACTATGGCTACACCTTC

j_gene: TRBJ2-1
d_gene: NA
abundance: NA
v_gene: TRBV12-3/TRBV12-4
CDR3aa: CASSLEGGRVQFF
CDR3nt: TGTGCCAGCAGTTTAGAGGGGGGGCGGGTGCAGTTCTTC

j_gene: TRBJ2-1
d_gene: NA
abundance: NA
v_gene: TRBV30
CDR3aa: CAWSVAGFVDEQFF
CDR3nt: TGTGCCTGGAGTGTCGCAGGTTTTGTGGATGAGCAGTTCTTC